This TCR beta chain stems from a study of control samples from healthy donors and cancer patients. Some clones are missing from TCRdb's copy, which holds only in-frame ones; the method was immunoSEQ multiplex PCR. The data hold approximately 190,000 clones, with 90% to 95% observed a single time. The CDR3 totals 16 residues. CDR1 and CDR2 from the germline V gene are LGHDT and YNNKEL (reference sequence). The V gene lost 4 bases and the J gene lost 7 bases, with 17 bases spanning the gap. Source material: blood. This rearrangement joins TRBV3-1 (or the pseudogene TRBV3-2) to TRBJ1-6; tentatively, D is TRBD1 (5 bases). The sequence was obtained from a young man in good health. Written as DNA, the CDR3 is TGTGCCAGCAGCCGGGCGGGGCAGACGGGGAATTCACCCCTCCACTTT. It translates to CASSRAGQTGNSPLHF.